Each of the 25 T cell receptor beta chains below was sequenced from the same sample in a study of T cell repertoires in cytomegalovirus infection. TCRdb ran MiXCR on the reads and lists one entry per CDR3 protein. This sample yields 490,000 or so distinct CDR3 sequences, of which over 9% are seen a single time; approximately 10% belongs to the top ten. Specimen: PBMCs. The receptors were gathered from a human donor in good health (CMV status not recorded). Some clones in this sample may be carry-over from other donors' samples.

This clonotype was seen at least ten times. The rearrangement uses TRBV28 and TRBJ2-7; 7 bases agree with TRBD1. Germline assignment: CDR1 MDHEN and CDR2 SYDVKM. The V and J ends lost 6 bases and 5 bases, in that order; junction bases with no gene match: 7. The CDR3 loop spans 13 amino acids. CDR3 bases: TGTGCCAGCAGAAGGGGGCGAAACGACGAGCAGTACTTC. The encoded protein is CASRRGRNDEQYF.

This clonotype was seen more than once but under ten times. V gene TRBV27 combines with J gene TRBJ1-1; the D is unclear. CDR3 length: 18 residues. Germline V gene sequence: CDR1 MNHEY, CDR2 SMNVEV (reference sequence). Trimming removed 0 bases at V and 1 base at J, with 18 bases between. The CDR3 loop reads CASSLSARLGFGNTEAFF. The CDR3 DNA reads as TGTGCCAGCAGTTTATCAGCCCGATTAGGGTTTGGGAACACTGAAGCTTTCTTT.

This clonotype was counted many times. The rearrangement joins TRBV20-1 to TRBJ2-7; D remains ambiguous. This CDR3 is 14 amino acids long. Per germline, CDR1 DFQATT and CDR2 SNEGSKA (reference sequence). V was trimmed by 3 bases and J by 0 bases, leaving 12 bases between them. The CDR3: CSARALTSSYEQYF. The CDR3 coding sequence is TGCAGTGCTAGGGCCCTGACCAGCTCCTACGAGCAGTACTTC.

This clonotype was recorded many times. The chain carries TRBV6-6 and TRBJ1-5, with TRBD1 matching over 7 bases. The CDR3 is 16 amino acids. Trimming at V came to 5 bases and at J to 5 bases, leaving 12 bases not matched to a gene. The germline V gene encodes CDR1 MNHNY and CDR2 SVGAGI (reference sequence). The CDR3 DNA reads as TGTGCCAGCAGTCGACCCTCGACAGGGATGGATCAGCCCCAGCATTTT. Protein sequence: CASSRPSTGMDQPQHF.

J is TRBJ1-1 and V is TRBV28; TRBD1 might be the D (6 bases). This CDR3 is built from 15 residues. The germline V and J ends were trimmed by 6 bases and 10 bases, with 24 bases remaining between them. Germline loops: CDR1 MDHEN, CDR2 SYDVKM. In nucleotides, the CDR3 is TGTGCCAGCAGGTGGACACAGGGTTCTCTTCAGTCAGCTTTCTTT. It is translated as CASRWTQGSLQSAFF.

This clonotype occurred many times. V is TRBV7-9 and J is TRBJ2-5; a possible D gene is TRBD1 (7 bases). CDR3 length: 15 amino acids. V dropped 1 base and J dropped 3 bases, with 12 bases sitting between them. In germline, CDR1 is SEHNR, CDR2 FQNEAQ (reference sequence). The CDR3 region is CASSLGRGREETQYF. The CDR3 DNA reads TGTGCCAGCAGCTTAGGGAGGGGGCGAGAAGAGACCCAGTACTTC.

This clonotype was observed at least ten times. The chain uses TRBV12-3 or TRBV12-4 and TRBJ1-2; D is unclear. This CDR3 region has 14 residues. V lost 4 bases, J lost 4 bases, and 13 bases lay in between. The CDR3 DNA sequence: TGTGCCAGCAGTTCCGTCAATGACGTCTATGGCTACACCTTC. Translated, it gives CASSSVNDVYGYTF.

This clonotype was counted between two and nine times. The rearrangement links TRBV3-1 to TRBJ2-2; D gene unclear. The V and J ends lost 1 base and 4 bases respectively, with 13 bases between them. CDR1 is LGHDT, CDR2 YNNKEL, per germline (reference sequence). The CDR3 consists of 16 residues. Written as DNA, the CDR3 is TGTGCCAGCAGCCAAGTTAGGCTAGTAGGCACCGGGGAGCTGTTTTTT. Its translation is CASSQVRLVGTGELFF.

At least ten counts were recorded for this clonotype. The chain joins TRBV7-3 to TRBJ2-2; unclear D gene. V was clipped by 3 bases and J by 5 bases, with 19 bases between them. The CDR3 is made up of 17 amino acids. The germline V gene encodes CDR1 SGHTA and CDR2 FQGTGA. CDR3 protein: CASSFRPPGVGTGELFF. CDR3 sequence (DNA): TGTGCCAGCAGCTTCAGACCACCCGGAGTGGGGACCGGGGAGCTGTTTTTT.

The table lists this clonotype with many counts. This chain links TRBV5-1 with TRBJ2-1; TRBD2 matches 9 bases. CDR3 length: 12 residues. V shed 6 bases and J 7 bases; nucleotides not matched to a gene: 2. The germline V gene has CDR1 SGHRS and CDR2 YFSETQ. The DNA of the CDR3 is TGCGCCAGCACAGCGGGAGGAAATGAGCAGTTCTTC. Protein product: CASTAGGNEQFF.

This clonotype was counted between two and nine times. This chain connects TRBV29-1 to TRBJ2-2, with 7 bases matching TRBD2. CDR3 length equals 16 residues. Germline V gene lookup returns CDR1 SQVTM and CDR2 ANQGSEA. V lost 6 bases to trimming and J lost 2 bases; unmatched junction nucleotides: 12. As DNA, the CDR3 is TGCAGCGTGATCCCAAGGGGCGGGGGTAACACCGGGGAGCTGTTTTTT. It translates to CSVIPRGGGNTGELFF.

This clonotype was recorded many times. The rearrangement uses TRBV7-8 and TRBJ2-5; D could derive from TRBD1 or TRBD2 (5 bases each). The CDR3 is 14 amino acids. Germline V gives CDR1 SGHVS, CDR2 FQNEAQ. With 8 bases removed from V and 4 bases from J, the gap between germline ends came to 17 bases. The CDR3 reads CASRAPGAAETQYF. The CDR3 DNA reads TGTGCCAGCCGGGCACCCGGGGCTGCAGAGACCCAGTACTTC.

This clonotype was counted only a few times. The V call is TRBV27, the J call TRBJ1-2; unclear D gene. The germline V and J ends were trimmed by 6 bases and 1 base, with 9 bases remaining between them. CDR1 and CDR2 (germline): MNHEY, SMNVEV (reference sequence). The CDR3 runs to 13 residues. The CDR3 coding sequence is TGTGCCAGCAGCCCGGGAATTAACTATGGCTACACCTTC. Translation gives CASSPGINYGYTF.

This clonotype was recorded a few times. This sequence joins TRBV5-1 and TRBJ2-7; the match to TRBD2 covers 7 bases. The V gene end was trimmed by 1 base and the J gene end by 2 bases; junction bases not matched to a gene: 9. The CDR3 loop spans 16 amino acids. Germline V gene sequence: CDR1 SGHRS, CDR2 YFSETQ. The CDR3 region has the DNA TGCGCCAGCAGCTTGATGGTGGGAGGGCCGACCTACGAGCAGTACTTC. Translated, it gives CASSLMVGGPTYEQYF.

This clonotype appeared many times. The V and J genes are TRBV28 and TRBJ2-3; possibly TRBD1 for D (6 bases). V was cut by 5 bases and J by 2 bases, with 14 bases left in between. In germline, CDR1 is MDHEN, CDR2 SYDVKM. The CDR3 consists of 15 residues. The CDR3 nucleotides read TGTGCCAGCAGTCCAAACAGGGAAGTCACAGATACGCAGTATTTT. This encodes CASSPNREVTDTQYF.

Ten or more counts support this clonotype. The genes are TRBV5-6 and TRBJ2-5, with D perhaps matching TRBD1 (6 bases). There are 14 residues in the CDR3. V was trimmed by 4 bases and J by 2 bases, leaving 12 bases between them. Germline values: CDR1 SGHDT, CDR2 YYEEEE. The CDR3, as DNA: TGTGCCAGCAGCCCTGGGACAAGTCAAGAGACCCAGTACTTC. Its translation: CASSPGTSQETQYF.

This clonotype was detected many times. The chain has TRBV3-1 and TRBJ1-2, with unresolved D. Germline assignment: CDR1 LGHDT and CDR2 YNNKEL (reference sequence). V was trimmed by 0 bases and J by 0 bases, leaving 5 bases between them. This CDR3 contains 14 residues. The CDR3 bases are TGTGCCAGCAGCCAAGATGCAACTAACTATGGCTACACCTTC. Amino acids: CASSQDATNYGYTF.

This clonotype has at least ten counts. This chain uses TRBV29-1 with TRBJ1-5; no definite D call. Germline assignment: CDR1 SQVTM and CDR2 ANQGSEA. The CDR3 loop spans 14 amino acids. With 5 bases removed from V and 0 bases from J, the gap between germline ends came to 11 bases. CDR3 sequence reads: CSVSTTDSNQPQHF. CDR3 DNA: TGCAGCGTTTCAACGACTGATAGCAATCAGCCCCAGCATTTT.

This clonotype was seen repeatedly, ten times or more. This chain connects TRBV28 to TRBJ2-2; D is undetermined. The germline V gene has CDR1 MDHEN and CDR2 SYDVKM. Trimming removed 2 bases from V and 5 bases from J, with 6 bases in between. This CDR3 is 13 amino acids long. The CDR3 region has the DNA TGTGCCAGCAGTTTAAAGGATACCGGGGAGCTGTTTTTT. Protein product: CASSLKDTGELFF.

In this sample, this clonotype turned up many times. The gene calls are TRBV28 and TRBJ2-1; 7 nucleotides line up with TRBD2. J gave up 2 bases and V 6 bases, and 7 bases lay outside the gene matches. Germline values: CDR1 MDHEN, CDR2 SYDVKM. The CDR3 spans 15 residues. The CDR3 nucleotides read TGTGCCAGCAGGCCCAGCGGGGAAGCCTACAATGAGCAGTTCTTC. Protein product: CASRPSGEAYNEQFF.

The chain carries TRBV5-1 and TRBJ1-4, with TRBD1 identical over 7 bases. Trimming cost V 0 bases and J 5 bases; bases outside gene matches: 4. This CDR3 has 15 amino acids. Germline lookup yields CDR1 SGHRS and CDR2 YFSETQ. CDR3 amino acids: CASSLGGQINEKLFF. CDR3 DNA: TGCGCCAGCAGCTTGGGGGGACAGATAAATGAAAAACTGTTTTTT.

This clonotype was seen at least ten times. V usage is TRBV6-1 and J usage is TRBJ2-3, with D possibly matching TRBD1 (5 bases). The CDR3 is 16 amino acids. CDR1 and CDR2 (germline): MNHNS, SASEGT. Trimming took 10 bases from V and 3 from J, leaving 23 bases between them. The CDR3 nucleotides are TGTGCCACCAGAAGATTCAGGGCGAAGGAAACAGATACGCAGTATTTT. As protein: CATRRFRAKETDTQYF.

The CDR3 DNA follows: TGTGCCAGCTCACAAGGGGCCCGGTCAGAGACCCAGTACTTC. It yields the protein CASSQGARSETQYF. The chain is built from TRBV18 and TRBJ2-5, with D possibly being TRBD1 (5 bases). Trimming removed 4 bases at V and 4 bases at J, with 13 bases between. Germline assignment: CDR1 KGHSH and CDR2 LQKENI. The CDR3 runs 14 residues.

Ten or more counts support this clonotype. This chain joins TRBV12-3 or TRBV12-4 and TRBJ1-1; D gene uncertain. The CDR3 has 13 residues. Trimming removed 1 base from V and 4 bases from J, with 7 bases in between. The chain's CDR3 is CASSLDVRTEAFF. As DNA, the CDR3 is TGTGCCAGCAGTTTAGACGTCCGCACTGAAGCTTTCTTT.

This clonotype was recorded at least ten times. The chain carries TRBV2 and TRBJ2-7, with a weak D call TRBD1 (6 bases). The CDR3 is 12 residues long. Trimming cost V 7 bases and J 4 bases, with 11 bases left between them. Germline lookup yields CDR1 SNHLY and CDR2 FYNNEI. CDR3 region: CASMGRGYEQYF. The CDR3 DNA reads as TGTGCCAGCATGGGCAGGGGTTACGAGCAGTACTTC. The variable domain in full, completed from reference TRBV2 and TRBJ2-7, reads EPEVTQTPSHQVTQMGQEVILRCVPISNHLYFYWYRQILGQKVEFLVSFYNNEISEKSEIFDDQFSVERPDGSNFTLKIRSTKLEDSAMYFCASMGRGYEQYFGPGTRLTVT.